The 17 T cell receptor beta chains given below trace back to one sample, sequenced in a study of blood T cell repertoires in COVID-19. Assay used: immunoSEQ multiplex PCR; TCRdb lists only in-frame clones, some missing. The table has 200,000 to 300,000 clones, approximately 90% seen once. The sample taken for sequencing was peripheral blood. These receptors were obtained from a woman aged 40 to 50 with acute or convalescent COVID-19.

This clone turned up a few times. The rearrangement links TRBV6-5 to TRBJ1-2; 12 nucleotides match TRBD1. The CDR3 extends over 14 amino acids. From germline, CDR1 is MNHEY and CDR2 SVGAGI. Trimming removed 11 bases from V and 3 bases from J; junction bases left unmatched: 7. CDR3 protein: CAGRGTGGDYGYTF. CDR3 nucleotides: TGTGCCGGAAGAGGGACAGGGGGCGACTATGGCTACACCTTC.

This chain uses TRBV13 with TRBJ1-1, with D possibly being TRBD1 (6 bases). V lost 5 bases and J lost 2, with 12 bases in between. CDR1 is PRHDT and CDR2 is FYEKMQ in the germline V gene (reference sequence). This CDR3 is built from 14 residues. The CDR3 spells CASSPQGYNTEAFF. DNA of the CDR3: TGTGCCAGCAGCCCGCAGGGGTATAACACTGAAGCTTTCTTT.

This clone was recorded once. This chain links TRBV4-1 with TRBJ2-2, with a weak D call TRBD1 (6 bases). Germline V gives CDR1 MGHRA, CDR2 YSYEKL. The length of the CDR3 is 16 residues. V gave up 1 base and J gave up 6 bases, with 15 bases separating them. The CDR3 sequence: CASSQAPRGLAGELFF. The DNA for the CDR3 is TGCGCCAGCAGCCAAGCCCCCAGGGGTTTGGCCGGGGAGCTGTTTTTT.

This chain uses TRBV9 with TRBJ1-5; 7 bases are shared with TRBD1. The CDR3 covers 15 residues. V lost 4 bases and J lost 6; bases outside the gene matches: 10. Looked up from germline, CDR1 is SGDLS and CDR2 is YYNGEE. CDR3 protein: CASSQGGRVGQPQHF. The CDR3 nucleotides are TGTGCCAGCAGCCAAGGGGGCAGGGTGGGTCAGCCCCAGCATTTT.

This clone was observed once. This chain uses TRBV19 with TRBJ1-1, with 9 bases identical to TRBD1. J gave up 4 bases and V 5 bases, and 8 bases lay outside the gene matches. Germline V gives CDR1 LNHDA, CDR2 SQIVND (reference sequence). The CDR3 is 15 amino acids. CDR3 sequence reads: CASSPHRGQGTEAFF. CDR3 in DNA: TGTGCCAGTAGTCCACACAGGGGGCAGGGCACTGAAGCTTTCTTT.

CDR3: CASSQLPGQETQYF. The DNA of the CDR3 is TGCGCCAGCAGTCAGCTACCGGGACAAGAGACCCAGTACTTC. The gene calls are TRBV5-1 and TRBJ2-5; the D gene is possibly TRBD2 (5 bases). The CDR3 extends over 14 amino acids. The V end lost 5 bases, the J end lost 2 bases, and 13 bases lay between the germline ends. CDR1 is SGHRS and CDR2 is YFSETQ in the germline V gene.

The chain has TRBV15 and TRBJ2-1, with 10 bases identical to TRBD2. Germline V lookup: CDR1 LNHNV, CDR2 YYDKDF (reference sequence). The junction had 5 bases not matched to a gene; V was cut back by 3 bases and J by 3 bases. This CDR3 is built from 16 residues. CDR3 region: CATSSQRGGLYNEQFF. The CDR3, as DNA: TGTGCCACCAGCAGCCAGCGGGGGGGCCTCTACAATGAGCAGTTCTTC.

This clone was observed once. This sequence joins TRBV11-3 and TRBJ2-2; the match to TRBD2 covers 10 bases. There are 17 residues in the CDR3. Per germline, CDR1 SGHNT and CDR2 YENEEA. Trimming removed 3 bases from V and 1 base from J; junction bases left unmatched: 5. The CDR3 DNA reads as TGTGCCAGCAGCTTCACGGGACTAGCGAGGAACACCGGGGAGCTGTTTTTT. This codes for CASSFTGLARNTGELFF.

The chain uses TRBV7-2 and TRBJ1-1; perhaps TRBD1 as D (6 bases). There are 16 residues in the CDR3. V gave up 4 bases and J gave up 7 bases, with 22 bases separating them. Germline values: CDR1 SGHTA, CDR2 FQGNSA. Written as DNA, the CDR3 is TGTGCCAGCAGCTCCTTCATGGACAGTTTCTACGGTGAAGCTTTCTTT. This codes for CASSSFMDSFYGEAFF.

This clone was observed a handful of times. The rearrangement uses TRBV5-6 and TRBJ1-2, with D possibly TRBD1 on 5 matching bases. V gave up 2 bases and J gave up 7 bases, with 18 bases separating them. Germline assignment: CDR1 SGHDT and CDR2 YYEEEE. This CDR3 is 15 amino acids long. CDR3 amino acids: CASSFQGPRRGGYTF. DNA of the CDR3: TGTGCCAGCAGCTTCCAGGGTCCTCGGAGGGGTGGCTACACCTTC.

The chain links TRBV19 to TRBJ1-2; TRBD1 is a possible D gene (5 bases). CDR1 and CDR2 from the germline V gene are LNHDA and SQIVND (reference sequence). V was clipped by 5 bases and J by 0 bases, with 10 bases between them. CDR3 size: 14 residues. The CDR3 nucleotides read TGTGCCAGTAGTTCGGGGGGTTCTAACTATGGCTACACCTTC. This encodes CASSSGGSNYGYTF. The full variable domain, completed using reference TRBV19 and TRBJ1-2, is DGGITQSPKYLFRKEGQNVTLSCEQNLNHDAMYWYRQDPGQGLRLIYYSQIVNDFQKGDIAEGYSVSREKKESFPLTVTSAQKNPTAFYLCASSSGGSNYGYTFGSGTRLTVV.

The rearrangement uses TRBV19 and TRBJ2-2, with D hard to call. The length of the CDR3 is 15 residues. V lost 3 bases, J lost 4 bases, and 12 bases lay in between. Germline CDR1 LNHDA, CDR2 SQIVND (reference sequence). DNA of the CDR3: TGTGCCAGTAGTATGACCCGTTCGGGCACCGGGGAGCTGTTTTTT. This translates into CASSMTRSGTGELFF.

The chain uses TRBV7-2 and TRBJ1-2; 9 bases agree with TRBD1. The junction had 6 bases not matched to a gene; V was cut back by 5 bases and J by 8 bases. The CDR3 is 13 amino acids. Germline CDR1 and CDR2: SGHTA and FQGNSA. CDR3 residues: CASSENRGRGYTF. CDR3 in DNA: TGTGCCAGCAGCGAAAACAGGGGGCGGGGCTACACCTTC. The variable domain in full, with the rest retrieved from reference TRBV7-2 and TRBJ1-2, is GAGVSQSPSNKVTEKGKDVELRCDPISGHTALYWYRQSLGQGLEFLIYFQGNSAPDKSGLPSDRFSAERTGGSVSTLTIQRTQQEDSAVYLCASSENRGRGYTFGSGTRLTVV.

CDR3 coding DNA: TGCGCCAGCACCCCTCAGTCTCTCTCTGGAAACACCATATATTTT. Translating it yields CASTPQSLSGNTIYF. The V gene is TRBV5-1, the J gene TRBJ1-3; D remains ambiguous. V lost 6 bases, J lost 0 bases, and 13 bases lay in between. The CDR3 is 15 residues long. Per germline, CDR1 SGHRS and CDR2 YFSETQ.

V usage is TRBV6-4 and J usage is TRBJ2-3; D not certain. Germline CDR1 and CDR2: MRHNA and SNTAGT. There are 13 residues in the CDR3. Trimming took 4 bases from V and 6 from J, leaving 11 bases between them. The CDR3 sequence is CASSGQAWDTQYF. For the CDR3, the DNA is TGTGCCAGCAGTGGGCAGGCCTGGGATACGCAGTATTTT.

The genes are TRBV7-3 and TRBJ2-7; tentative D call: TRBD1 (7 bases). V lost 1 base, J lost 0 bases, and 10 bases lay in between. This CDR3 region has 15 residues. The germline CDR1 and CDR2 sequences are SGHTA and FQGTGA. CDR3 loop: CASSLRQGGSYEQYV. Written as DNA, the CDR3 is TGTGCCAGCAGCTTAAGACAGGGAGGCTCCTACGAGCAGTACGTC.

The rearrangement links TRBV10-3 to TRBJ2-2, with TRBD2 matching 7 bases. The J segment lost 6 bases and the V segment lost 3 bases, leaving 10 bases of the junction unmatched. Germline V lookup: CDR1 ENHRY, CDR2 SYGVKD. The CDR3 is 16 residues long. CDR3 nucleotides: TGTGCCATCAGTGACCGACGCGGGGGTGAGGCCGGGGAGCTGTTTTTT. Amino acids: CAISDRRGGEAGELFF.